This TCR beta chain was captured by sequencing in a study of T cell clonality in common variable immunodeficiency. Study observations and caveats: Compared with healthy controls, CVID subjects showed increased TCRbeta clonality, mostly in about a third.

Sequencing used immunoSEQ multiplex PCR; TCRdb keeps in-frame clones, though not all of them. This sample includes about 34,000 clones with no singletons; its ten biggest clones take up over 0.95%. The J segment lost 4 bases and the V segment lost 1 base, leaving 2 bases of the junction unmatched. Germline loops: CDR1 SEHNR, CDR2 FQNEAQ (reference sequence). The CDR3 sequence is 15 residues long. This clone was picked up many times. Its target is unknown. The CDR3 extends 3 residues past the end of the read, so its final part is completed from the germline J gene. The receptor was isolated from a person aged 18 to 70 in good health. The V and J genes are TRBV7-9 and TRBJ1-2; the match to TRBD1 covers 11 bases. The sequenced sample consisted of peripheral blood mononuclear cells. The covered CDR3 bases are TGTGCCAGCAGCTTAGGGACAGGGGGCTTCTATGGC. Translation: CASSLGTGGFYG. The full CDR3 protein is CASSLGTGGFYGYTF.